This TCR beta chain was sequenced in a study of T cells in Graves' hyperthyroidism and ophthalmopathy (dated by TCRdb to between 2018 and 2021). Describing the broader study: Peripheral blood samples were taken at initial diagnosis, before any treatment was given. To identify TCR V-J signatures that set the groups apart, the researchers used a discovery cohort of more than 95 patients, made up of 40 to 45 with Graves' ophthalmopathy and some 60 with stable Graves' hyperthyroidism. An independent validation cohort of around 19 hyperthyroidism patients and about 16 patients who later progressed to ophthalmopathy tested prospective prediction of ophthalmopathy. The 100 discovery patients were randomly split 7:3 into training and test sets. In addition, the study compared T-cell repertoires in thyroid tissue and in blood from about six Graves' hyperthyroidism patients. After blood sampling, hyperthyroidism patients were treated with methimazole at a starting dose of 30 mg daily, and ophthalmopathy patients were treated with high-dose intravenous methylprednisolone. TCR Vbeta CDR3 sequencing of approximately 140 peripheral blood samples (43 ophthalmopathy, about 74 hyperthyroidism and roughly 17 progressor patients) is reported in the paper. Broad study findings and their caveats: Sample size was not statistically predetermined, and blinding of investigators to group allocation was not performed. In validation, the model predicted progression to ophthalmopathy with over 60% sensitivity and less than 80% specificity, a median of 6.5 months before onset. Most expanded thyroid clonotypes (frequency above 0.001) were also detected in blood, a finding suggesting that blood repertoires may reflect thyroid immune responses. A 13 V-J signature model separated ophthalmopathy from stable hyperthyroidism, with around 91% sensitivity and 81% to 82% specificity in cross-validation and 80%/75% in testing.

The germline V gene sets CDR1 to LGHNT and CDR2 to FRNRAP. V was cut back by 11 bases and J by 2 bases, leaving a gap of 12 bases between them. There are 12 amino acids in the CDR3, from cysteine to phenylalanine inclusive. The sequence is cut down to CDR3 DNA, 36 bases in frame from base 1. Amplification of TCR beta CDR3 regions was carried out from RNA transcripts. A first-round RT-PCR of the TCR CDR3 used the HTBI primer set with the Qiagen OneStep RT-PCR kit. Libraries were constructed in a second round of multiplex PCR, after which size selection and purification were carried out. Sequencing of the libraries was done on an Illumina HiSeq2000 using paired-end 100 bp reads. From the authors' description of their analysis: Raw data were processed with SOAPnuke, discarding reads with adapters, uncalled bases, mean Phred below 15, or no exact constant-primer or identifier match. High-quality paired reads were merged using COPE v1.2.5, and each unique nucleotide sequence was defined as a clonotype. Clonotypes were aligned to IMGT TRBV, TRBD and TRBJ reference segments using MiTCR v1.1. The analysis was restricted to V-J combinations with a frequency above 0.0001, which together covered about 99% of the repertoires. A TCS score was defined as the ratio between F50 (clonal expansion) and ExV (chaos), using BLOSUM62-based TCRdist between CDR3 peptides within each V-J. Welch's t-statistics and random forest reduced 500 to 650 V-J features to about 13, which were used in a naive Bayes classifier (R e1071). TCRdb ran its own pipeline on the public reads, namely fastp trimming at Q25 and MiXCR clone calling, and kept in-frame beta chains. All rows with the same CDR3 protein become a single entry with the most common DNA and genes. TCRdb's processing, not the authors' own work, is the source of the V and J calls. Counted in this sample were 300,000 to 450,000 distinct CDR3 sequences; 13% of them appeared once. Of the sample, roughly 20% is held by the ten largest clones.

The hyperthyroidism patients were between 18 and 65 years old and newly diagnosed, with a disease duration of less than 2 months. Patients with uncontrolled infections, other autoimmune diseases, pregnancy or lactation were excluded. Diagnoses were established on the basis of clinical symptoms, serum thyroxine and TRAb, thyroid ultrasound, and orbital computed tomography. For progressor patients, blood was drawn at the first diagnosis of hyperthyroidism, before any ophthalmopathy symptoms had appeared. PBMCs were separated from roughly 10 ml of fresh peripheral blood using Ficoll-Paque density gradient centrifugation. Progressor patients were initially diagnosed with Graves' hyperthyroidism and developed ophthalmopathy during follow-up. Total RNA was extracted with Trizol reagent, and quality was checked on an Agilent 2100 Bioanalyzer. This clonotype was counted at least ten times. Its specific antigen is unknown. Base qualities are not at hand, and no much larger clone is one base apart.

The chain couples TRBV12-5 to TRBJ1-1; D gene: possibly TRBD1, on 6 matching bases. The clonotype originates from a man younger than 40 with Graves' hyperthyroidism that later progressed to Graves' ophthalmopathy. The sequencing sample was made of blood. The DNA sequence reads TGTGCTTCCAGGGGAGGCAACACTGAAGCTTTCTTT. It codes for CASRGGNTEAFF.